This T cell receptor (beta chain) was profiled in a study of blood T cell repertoires in COVID-19. Measured with immunoSEQ multiplex PCR; TCRdb has only the in-frame clones, and not every one. The table records some 230,000 clones, about 86% of them present only once. V lost 3 bases to trimming and J lost 0 bases, with 9 bases between them. Germline CDR1 reads SGDLS; CDR2 reads YYNGEE. This CDR3 has 15 amino acids. In Seattle, patients joined the study during active infection and were tracked longitudinally. The material sequenced was peripheral blood. This clonotype was sampled from a woman aged 45-60 years with COVID-19, enrolled during active disease. This chain connects TRBV9 to TRBJ1-4, with D unresolved. The CDR3 bases are TGTGCCAGCAGCGCCACGAGTGCAACTAATGAAAAACTGTTTTTT. This gives the protein CASSATSATNEKLFF.